These 26 T cell receptor beta chains were sequenced from one sample in a study of cytomegalovirus exposure and HLA in healthy donors. The PCR had 60 Vbeta and 13 Jbeta primers. The protocol was immunoSEQ multiplex PCR, while the TCRdb copy is restricted to in-frame clones and leaves out a portion. This table has some 71,000 clones, 55% to 80% appearing once. Input material: PBMCs. The receptors come from a man aged 35 to 55 in good health and CMV-seropositive.

Comments on this clone: In the same sample, other DNA sequences code for this CDR3. The chain is built from TRBV2 and TRBJ2-1, with a weak D call TRBD1 (6 bases). This CDR3 is built from 15 residues. V lost 1 base to trimming and J lost 2 bases, with 9 bases between them. Germline lookup yields CDR1 SNHLY and CDR2 FYNNEI. The CDR3: CASSEGQGPYNEQFF. For the CDR3, the DNA is TGTGCCAGCAGTGAAGGGCAGGGGCCCTACAATGAGCAGTTCTTC.

The genes are TRBV2 and TRBJ1-6, with TRBD1 matching over 7 bases. CDR3 size: 15 residues. The V and J ends lost 6 bases and 9 bases, in that order; junction bases with no gene match: 11. The germline gives CDR1 SNHLY, CDR2 FYNNEI. The CDR3 DNA sequence: TGTGCCAGCAGGACTACTCCAGGGGGAGGTTCACCCCTCCACTTT. It encodes CASRTTPGGGSPLHF.

The chain combines TRBV28 with TRBJ2-7; D is possibly TRBD2 (5 bases). The CDR3 totals 17 residues. Germline assignment: CDR1 MDHEN and CDR2 SYDVKM. Between the trimmed V and J ends, which lost 3 bases and 1 base, there was a span of 19 bases. CDR3 nucleotides: TGTGCCAGCAGTTTCCCCCTACTGGCGGGTACATCCTACGAGCAGTACTTC. The encoded protein is CASSFPLLAGTSYEQYF.

The V gene is TRBV30, the J gene TRBJ1-6; D is uncertain. Germline V gene sequence: CDR1 GTSNPN, CDR2 SVGIG (reference sequence). The CDR3 is 13 residues long. V was shortened by 0 bases and J by 10 bases, with 10 bases between the two germline ends. CDR3 region: CAWSVQSGSPLHF. CDR3 coding DNA: TGTGCCTGGAGTGTCCAAAGCGGGTCACCCCTCCACTTT.

The genes are TRBV19 and TRBJ1-2; the D gene is possibly TRBD1 (6 bases). The V gene's germline CDR1 is LNHDA and CDR2 SQIVND (reference sequence). V was shortened by 8 bases and J by 4 bases, with 23 bases between the two germline ends. CDR3 length: 16 residues. CDR3 sequence (DNA): TGTGCCAGTGGTACCCCGGTGGGGGGGGGCGGCTATGGCTACACCTTC. Its translation is CASGTPVGGGGYGYTF.

The chain uses TRBV7-3 and TRBJ2-7; 7 nucleotides agree with TRBD2. Germline CDR1 reads SGHTA; CDR2 reads FQGTGA. V shed 5 bases and J 7 bases; nucleotides not matched to a gene: 11. The CDR3 totals 14 residues. This CDR3 reads CASSTGGSLREQYF. The CDR3 DNA sequence: TGTGCCAGCAGCACCGGGGGGTCCCTACGTGAGCAGTACTTC.

The genes are TRBV18 and TRBJ1-1; D possibly corresponds to TRBD1 (6 bases). V was cut by 8 bases and J by 8 bases, with 12 bases left in between. The CDR3 has 11 residues. Germline assignment: CDR1 KGHSH and CDR2 LQKENI. CDR3 sequence: CASLGQFEAFF. The CDR3 DNA sequence: TGTGCCAGCCTCGGACAGTTCGAAGCTTTCTTT.

The genes are TRBV14 and TRBJ2-2, with 7 bases that match TRBD2. After removal of 1 base from V and 5 bases from J, the junction contained 4 bases not matched to a gene. The CDR3 consists of 15 residues. Looked up from germline, CDR1 is SGHDN and CDR2 is FVKESK. This CDR3 reads CASSQAPGGTGELFF. The CDR3 region has the DNA TGTGCCAGCAGCCAAGCTCCGGGAGGTACCGGGGAGCTGTTTTTT.

The chain combines TRBV6-1 with TRBJ2-7; 8 bases fit TRBD2. The germline CDR1 and CDR2 sequences are MNHNS and SASEGT. CDR3 length: 15 amino acids. V lost 1 base, J lost 3 bases, and 5 bases stayed unmatched. The CDR3 loop reads CASSEVEREHYEQYF. CDR3 nucleotides: TGTGCCAGCAGTGAAGTGGAGCGGGAGCACTACGAGCAGTACTTC.

This clone was recorded only once. The chain is built from TRBV27 and TRBJ1-2, with 8 bases matching TRBD1. The CDR3 is 14 residues long. CDR1 and CDR2 from the germline V gene are MNHEY and SMNVEV (reference sequence). V was pared by 2 bases and J by 4 bases, with 3 bases of the junction left unmatched. CDR3 loop: CASSLGQGGYGYTF. DNA for the CDR3: TGTGCCAGCAGTTTAGGACAGGGAGGCTATGGCTACACCTTC.

J is TRBJ2-2 and V is TRBV9; no clear D. The CDR3 sequence is 11 residues long. Germline V gene lookup returns CDR1 SGDLS and CDR2 YYNGEE. V lost 5 bases and J 10 bases, leaving 9 bases between the germline ends. The CDR3 loop is CASRAEAELFF. The CDR3 DNA is TGTGCCAGCAGGGCCGAGGCGGAGCTGTTTTTT.

This chain joins TRBV9 and TRBJ1-1; D ambiguous. Per the germline V gene, CDR1 is SGDLS and CDR2 is YYNGEE. The CDR3 contains 15 residues. V was trimmed by 0 bases and J by 0 bases, leaving 9 bases between them. The CDR3 DNA reads as TGTGCCAGCAGCGTAGCAGGCAGCTTGAACACTGAAGCTTTCTTT. It yields the protein CASSVAGSLNTEAFF.

The chain combines TRBV5-1 with TRBJ2-3, with D perhaps matching TRBD2 (5 bases). V was clipped by 1 base and J by 6 bases, with 9 bases between them. The germline CDR1 and CDR2 sequences are SGHRS and YFSETQ. This CDR3 is built from 13 residues. This CDR3 is CASSLPGVDTQYF. The CDR3 DNA is TGCGCCAGCAGCTTGCCCGGGGTGGATACGCAGTATTTT. Complete variable domain (other parts from reference TRBV5-1 and TRBJ2-3): KAGVTQTPRYLIKTRGQQVTLSCSPISGHRSVSWYQQTPGQGLQFLFEYFSETQRNKGNFPGRFSGRQFSNSRSEMNVSTLELGDSALYLCASSLPGVDTQYFGPGTRLTVL.

This clone came up a few times. One end of the junction does not line up with germline, which may come from a read error. For the CDR3, the DNA is TGCGCCATCAGCACCGGGACAGGGCGGACCGGGGAGCTGTTTTTT. Translation gives CAISTGTGRTGELFF. The chain carries TRBV4-3 and TRBJ2-2; 9 positions agree with TRBD1. The CDR3 runs 15 residues. Germline CDR1 LGHNA, CDR2 YSLEER.

This clone was counted between two and nine times. The rearrangement uses TRBV4-3 and TRBJ2-5; TRBD2 matches at 7 bases. J lost 5 bases, V lost 3 bases, and 12 bases had no gene match. This CDR3 is built from 16 residues. In germline, CDR1 is LGHNA, CDR2 YSLEER. The CDR3 region is CASSQEALAAWETQYF. CDR3 nucleotide sequence: TGCGCCAGCAGCCAGGAGGCTCTAGCGGCTTGGGAGACCCAGTACTTC.

The gene calls are TRBV6-1 and TRBJ2-1; weak D call: TRBD1 (6 bases). Germline loops: CDR1 MNHNS, CDR2 SASEGT. This CDR3 is 13 amino acids long. V was cut by 6 bases and J by 8 bases, with 14 bases left in between. Here the CDR3 reads CASSETGFDEQFF. DNA for the CDR3: TGTGCCAGCAGCGAAACAGGGTTCGATGAGCAGTTCTTC.

The V and J genes are TRBV7-2 and TRBJ1-4; D uncertain. The CDR3 loop spans 14 amino acids. V lost 2 bases, J lost 6 bases, and 10 bases lay in between. Germline values: CDR1 SGHTA, CDR2 FQGNSA. CDR3 sequence reads: CASSLNARDEKLFF. The CDR3, as DNA: TGTGCCAGCAGCTTAAATGCGAGGGATGAAAAACTGTTTTTT. Full variable domain (missing parts from reference TRBV7-2 and TRBJ1-4): GAGVSQSPSNKVTEKGKDVELRCDPISGHTALYWYRQSLGQGLEFLIYFQGNSAPDKSGLPSDRFSAERTGGSVSTLTIQRTQQEDSAVYLCASSLNARDEKLFFGSGTQLSVL.

This clone was counted once. The chain uses TRBV7-8 and TRBJ1-2; D is possibly TRBD1 (6 bases). Trimming took 5 bases from V and 7 from J, leaving 14 bases between them. The CDR3 consists of 13 residues. Germline lookup yields CDR1 SGHVS and CDR2 FQNEAQ. CDR3 loop: CASSKQGLGGYTF. DNA for the CDR3: TGTGCCAGCAGCAAACAGGGTCTCGGTGGCTACACCTTC. Drawing the rest from reference TRBV7-8 and TRBJ1-2, the complete variable domain is GAGVSQSPRYKVAKRGQDVALRCDPISGHVSLFWYQQALGQGPEFLTYFQNEAQLDKSGLPSDRFFAERPEGSVSTLKIQRTQQEDSAVYLCASSKQGLGGYTFGSGTRLTVV.

V usage is TRBV11-3 and J usage is TRBJ2-2; D remains ambiguous. The V end lost 2 bases, the J end lost 4 bases, and 8 bases lay between the germline ends. Germline CDR1 is SGHNT and CDR2 is YENEEA. The CDR3 is 14 residues long. CDR3 residues: CASSLSGSTGELFF. DNA for the CDR3: TGTGCCAGCAGCTTATCCGGGTCCACCGGGGAGCTGTTTTTT.

The J gene is TRBJ2-3, the V gene TRBV19; TRBD2 agrees at 13 bases. CDR1 LNHDA and CDR2 SQIVND come from the germline V gene (reference sequence). The length of the CDR3 is 19 residues. After removal of 1 base from V and 4 bases from J, the junction contained 11 bases not matched to a gene. The CDR3 protein is CASSIVGLGLAGVADTQYF. CDR3 nucleotides: TGTGCCAGTAGTATAGTGGGTCTAGGACTAGCGGGAGTAGCAGATACGCAGTATTTT.

V usage is TRBV28 and J usage is TRBJ1-5; TRBD1 matches at 11 bases. V gave up 6 bases and J gave up 6 bases; unmatched junction bases: 7. The V gene's germline CDR1 is MDHEN and CDR2 SYDVKM. This CDR3 comprises 15 residues. CDR3 protein: CASRDGQGASQPQHF. The CDR3 DNA reads TGTGCCAGCAGGGACGGACAGGGGGCTAGTCAGCCCCAGCATTTT.

For the CDR3, the DNA is TGTGCCAGCAGCTTGAGGGAAACCTACAATGAGCAGTTCTTC. This codes for CASSLRETYNEQFF. The chain uses TRBV7-9 and TRBJ2-1, with D possibly TRBD2 on 5 matching bases. CDR1 is SEHNR and CDR2 is FQNEAQ in the germline V gene (reference sequence). V was shortened by 3 bases and J by 2 bases, with 8 bases between the two germline ends. The CDR3 is 14 residues long.

The chain joins TRBV4-2 to TRBJ2-7; 7 bases are shared with TRBD1. The CDR3 extends over 15 amino acids. The junction had 9 bases not matched to a gene; V was cut back by 3 bases and J by 4 bases. CDR1 LGHNA and CDR2 YNFKEQ come from the germline V gene. The CDR3, as DNA: TGTGCCAGCAGCCAGACCCCGGGACAGCAATACGAGCAGTACTTC. Amino acids: CASSQTPGQQYEQYF.

The chain is built from TRBV5-6 and TRBJ1-5; D is unresolved. Per germline, CDR1 SGHDT and CDR2 YYEEEE. V dropped 0 bases and J dropped 5 bases, with 6 bases sitting between them. The CDR3 consists of 13 residues. CDR3 sequence reads: CASSLGSYQPQHF. The CDR3 region has the DNA TGTGCCAGCAGCTTGGGTTCTTATCAGCCCCAGCATTTT. The full variable domain, rest sourced from reference TRBV5-6 and TRBJ1-5, is DAGVTQSPTHLIKTRGQQVTLRCSPKSGHDTVSWYQQALGQGPQFIFQYYEEEERQRGNFPDRFSGHQFPNYSSELNVNALLLGDSALYLCASSLGSYQPQHFGDGTRLSIL.

The CDR3 sequence is CASSQTGTPNTEAFF. The CDR3 nucleotides read TGTGCCAGTAGCCAAACCGGGACACCGAACACTGAAGCTTTCTTT. The V call is TRBV19, the J call TRBJ1-1; D perhaps matches TRBD1 (6 bases). Per the germline V gene, CDR1 is LNHDA and CDR2 is SQIVND (reference sequence). V gave up 6 bases and J gave up 1 base, with 15 bases separating them. This CDR3 has 15 residues.

The chain couples TRBV2 to TRBJ1-2, with D hard to call. Germline V gene lookup returns CDR1 SNHLY and CDR2 FYNNEI. With 4 bases removed from V and 7 bases from J, the gap between germline ends came to 19 bases. The CDR3 runs 15 residues. The CDR3, as DNA: TGTGCCAGCAGTGCTCGCACCGACGTCCCGGGTGGCTACACCTTC. Protein: CASSARTDVPGGYTF.